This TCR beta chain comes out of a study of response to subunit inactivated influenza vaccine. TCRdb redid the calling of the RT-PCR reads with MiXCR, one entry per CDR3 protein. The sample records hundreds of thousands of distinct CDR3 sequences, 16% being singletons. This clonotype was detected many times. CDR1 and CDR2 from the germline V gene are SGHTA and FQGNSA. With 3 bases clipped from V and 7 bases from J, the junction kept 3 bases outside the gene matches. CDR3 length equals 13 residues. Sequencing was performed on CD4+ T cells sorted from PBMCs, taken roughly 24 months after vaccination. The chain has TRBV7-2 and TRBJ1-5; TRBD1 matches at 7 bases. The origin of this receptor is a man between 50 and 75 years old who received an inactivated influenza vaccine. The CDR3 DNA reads TGTGCCAGCAGCTTGACAGGGTCCCAGCCCCAGCATTTT. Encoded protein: CASSLTGSQPQHF.